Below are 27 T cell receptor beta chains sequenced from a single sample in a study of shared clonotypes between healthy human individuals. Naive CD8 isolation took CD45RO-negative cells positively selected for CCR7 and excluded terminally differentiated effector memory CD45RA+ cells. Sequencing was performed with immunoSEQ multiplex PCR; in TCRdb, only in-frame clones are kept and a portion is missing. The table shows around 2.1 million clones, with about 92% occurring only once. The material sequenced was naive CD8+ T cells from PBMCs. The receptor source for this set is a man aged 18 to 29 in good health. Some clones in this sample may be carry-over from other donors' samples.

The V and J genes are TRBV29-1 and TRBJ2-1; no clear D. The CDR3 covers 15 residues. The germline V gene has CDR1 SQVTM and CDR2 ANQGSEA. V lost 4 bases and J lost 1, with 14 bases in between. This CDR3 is CSVVFPDQSYNEQFF. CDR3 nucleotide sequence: TGCAGCGTTGTCTTCCCGGACCAATCCTACAATGAGCAGTTCTTC.

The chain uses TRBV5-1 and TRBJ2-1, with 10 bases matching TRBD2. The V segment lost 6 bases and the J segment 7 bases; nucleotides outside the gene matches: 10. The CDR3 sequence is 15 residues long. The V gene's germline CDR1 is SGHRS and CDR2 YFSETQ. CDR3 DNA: TGCGCCAGCATCCAGCGGGAGGGGTTTGGAAATGAGCAGTTCTTC. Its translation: CASIQREGFGNEQFF.

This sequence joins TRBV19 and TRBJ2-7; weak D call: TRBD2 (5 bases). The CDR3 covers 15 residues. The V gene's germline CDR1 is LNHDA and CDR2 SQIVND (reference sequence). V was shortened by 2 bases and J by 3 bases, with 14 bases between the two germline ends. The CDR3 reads CASSISQRGNYEQYF. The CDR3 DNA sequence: TGTGCCAGTAGTATATCCCAACGAGGGAACTACGAGCAGTACTTC.

The CDR3, as DNA: TGTGCCAGCAGCGCCTCGGGGTCCAACTACAATGAGCAGTTCTTC. It is translated as CASSASGSNYNEQFF. This chain connects TRBV9 to TRBJ2-1; tentatively, D is TRBD2 (5 bases). This CDR3 contains 15 residues. V was shortened by 3 bases and J by 3 bases, with 13 bases between the two germline ends. The germline V gene encodes CDR1 SGDLS and CDR2 YYNGEE.

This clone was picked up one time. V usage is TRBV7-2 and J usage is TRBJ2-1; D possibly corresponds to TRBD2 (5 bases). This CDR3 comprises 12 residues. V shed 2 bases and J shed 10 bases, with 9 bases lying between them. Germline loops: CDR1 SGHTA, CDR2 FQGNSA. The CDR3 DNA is TGTGCCAGCAGCTTAATGAGGGTCGAGCAGTTCTTC. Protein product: CASSLMRVEQFF.

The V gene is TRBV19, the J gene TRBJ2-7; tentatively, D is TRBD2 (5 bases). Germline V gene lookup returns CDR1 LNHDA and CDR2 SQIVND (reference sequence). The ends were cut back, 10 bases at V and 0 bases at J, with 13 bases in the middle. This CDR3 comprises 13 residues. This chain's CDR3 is CATLSRDSYEQYF. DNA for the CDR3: TGTGCCACCCTCAGTCGGGACTCCTACGAGCAGTACTTC. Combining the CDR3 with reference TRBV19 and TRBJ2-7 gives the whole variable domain DGGITQSPKYLFRKEGQNVTLSCEQNLNHDAMYWYRQDPGQGLRLIYYSQIVNDFQKGDIAEGYSVSREKKESFPLTVTSAQKNPTAFYLCATLSRDSYEQYFGPGTRLTVT.

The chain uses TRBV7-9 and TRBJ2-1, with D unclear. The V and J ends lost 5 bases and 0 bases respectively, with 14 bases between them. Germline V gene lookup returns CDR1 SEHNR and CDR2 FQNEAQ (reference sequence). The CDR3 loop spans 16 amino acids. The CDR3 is CASSGRLRPSYNEQFF. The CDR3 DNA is TGTGCCAGCAGCGGCCGACTCCGTCCCTCCTACAATGAGCAGTTCTTC.

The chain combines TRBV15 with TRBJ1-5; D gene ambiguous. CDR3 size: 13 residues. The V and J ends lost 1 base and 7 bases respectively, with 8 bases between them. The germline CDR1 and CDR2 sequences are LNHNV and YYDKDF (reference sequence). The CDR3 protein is CATSRVDGQPQHF. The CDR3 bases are TGTGCCACCAGCAGAGTTGATGGGCAGCCCCAGCATTTT.

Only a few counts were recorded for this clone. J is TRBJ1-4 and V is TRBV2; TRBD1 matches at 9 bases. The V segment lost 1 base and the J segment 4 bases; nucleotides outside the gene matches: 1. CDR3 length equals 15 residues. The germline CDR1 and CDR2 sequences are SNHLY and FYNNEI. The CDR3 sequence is CASSEVDRGNEKLFF. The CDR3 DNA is TGTGCCAGCAGTGAAGTGGACAGGGGTAATGAAAAACTGTTTTTT.

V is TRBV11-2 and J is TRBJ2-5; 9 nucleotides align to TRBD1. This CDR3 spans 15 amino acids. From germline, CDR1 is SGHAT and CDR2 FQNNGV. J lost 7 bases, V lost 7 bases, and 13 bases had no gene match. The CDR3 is CASIPPGQGRGTQYF. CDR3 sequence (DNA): TGTGCCAGCATCCCCCCGGGACAGGGCAGGGGGACCCAGTACTTC. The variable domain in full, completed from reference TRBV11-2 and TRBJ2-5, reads EAGVAQSPRYKIIEKRQSVAFWCNPISGHATLYWYQQILGQGPKLLIQFQNNGVVDDSQLPKDRFSAERLKGVDSTLKIQPAKLEDSAVYLCASIPPGQGRGTQYFGPGTRLLVL.

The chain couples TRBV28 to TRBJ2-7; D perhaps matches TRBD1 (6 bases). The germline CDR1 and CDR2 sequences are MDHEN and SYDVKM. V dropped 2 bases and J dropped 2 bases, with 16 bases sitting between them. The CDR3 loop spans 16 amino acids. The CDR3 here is CASSLDLGQTTYEQYF. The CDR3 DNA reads TGTGCCAGCAGTTTAGATCTCGGACAGACTACCTACGAGCAGTACTTC.

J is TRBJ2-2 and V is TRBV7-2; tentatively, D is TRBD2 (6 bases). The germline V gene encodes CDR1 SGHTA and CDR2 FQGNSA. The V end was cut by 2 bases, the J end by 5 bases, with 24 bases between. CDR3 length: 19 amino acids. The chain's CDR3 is CASSLFWGPTSRGTGELFF. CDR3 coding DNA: TGTGCCAGCAGCTTATTTTGGGGCCCCACTAGCCGGGGAACCGGGGAGCTGTTTTTT.

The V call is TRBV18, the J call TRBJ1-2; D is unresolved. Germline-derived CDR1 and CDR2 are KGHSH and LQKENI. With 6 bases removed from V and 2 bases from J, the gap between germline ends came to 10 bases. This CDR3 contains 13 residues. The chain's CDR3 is CASSPPDNYGYTF. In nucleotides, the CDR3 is TGTGCCAGCTCCCCCCCGGACAACTATGGCTACACCTTC.

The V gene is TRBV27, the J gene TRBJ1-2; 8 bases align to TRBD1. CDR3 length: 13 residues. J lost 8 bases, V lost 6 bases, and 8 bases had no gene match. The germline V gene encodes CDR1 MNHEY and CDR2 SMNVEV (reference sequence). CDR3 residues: CASRSDRGRGYTF. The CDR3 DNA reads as TGTGCCAGCAGATCCGACAGGGGAAGAGGCTACACCTTC.

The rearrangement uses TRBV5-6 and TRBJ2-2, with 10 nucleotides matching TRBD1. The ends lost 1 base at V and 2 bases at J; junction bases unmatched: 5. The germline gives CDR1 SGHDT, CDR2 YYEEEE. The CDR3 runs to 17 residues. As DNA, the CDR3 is TGTGCCAGCAGCTTGCTTAGGGACAGGGGAAACACCGGGGAGCTGTTTTTT. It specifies CASSLLRDRGNTGELFF.

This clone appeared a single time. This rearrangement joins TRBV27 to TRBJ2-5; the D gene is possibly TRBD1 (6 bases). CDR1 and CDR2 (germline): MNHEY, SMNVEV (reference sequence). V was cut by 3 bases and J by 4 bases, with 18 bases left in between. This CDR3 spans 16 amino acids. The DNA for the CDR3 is TGTGCCAGCAGTTTCTCAGGGGTCGGAAGACCAGAGACCCAGTACTTC. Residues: CASSFSGVGRPETQYF.

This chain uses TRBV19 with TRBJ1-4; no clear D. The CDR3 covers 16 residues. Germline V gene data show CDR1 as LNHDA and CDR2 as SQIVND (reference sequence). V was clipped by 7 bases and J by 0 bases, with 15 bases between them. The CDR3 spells CASTSAHRTTNEKLFF. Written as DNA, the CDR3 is TGTGCCAGTACCTCGGCGCACCGCACAACTAATGAAAAACTGTTTTTT.

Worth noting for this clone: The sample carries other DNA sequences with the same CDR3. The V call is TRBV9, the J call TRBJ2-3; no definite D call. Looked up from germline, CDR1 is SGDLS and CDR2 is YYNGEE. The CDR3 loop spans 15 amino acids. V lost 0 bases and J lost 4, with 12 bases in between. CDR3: CASSVEVGEADTQYF. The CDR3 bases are TGTGCCAGCAGCGTAGAAGTTGGGGAAGCAGATACGCAGTATTTT. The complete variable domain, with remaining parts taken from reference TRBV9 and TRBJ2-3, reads DSGVTQTPKHLITATGQRVTLRCSPRSGDLSVYWYQQSLDQGLQFLIQYYNGEERAKGNILERFSAQQFPDLHSELNLSSLELGDSALYFCASSVEVGEADTQYFGPGTRLTVL.

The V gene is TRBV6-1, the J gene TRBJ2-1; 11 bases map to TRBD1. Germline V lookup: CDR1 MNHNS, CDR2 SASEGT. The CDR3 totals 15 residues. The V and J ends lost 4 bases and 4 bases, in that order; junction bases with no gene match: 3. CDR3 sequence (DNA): TGTGCCAGCAGTGCCGGGACAGGGGGATACAATGAGCAGTTCTTC. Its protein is CASSAGTGGYNEQFF.

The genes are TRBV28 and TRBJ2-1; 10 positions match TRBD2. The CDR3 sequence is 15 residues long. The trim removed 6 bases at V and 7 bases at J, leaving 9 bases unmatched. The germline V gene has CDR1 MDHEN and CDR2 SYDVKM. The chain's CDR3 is CASSRGLAEPNEQFF. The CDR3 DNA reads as TGTGCCAGCAGCCGCGGACTAGCGGAGCCTAATGAGCAGTTCTTC.

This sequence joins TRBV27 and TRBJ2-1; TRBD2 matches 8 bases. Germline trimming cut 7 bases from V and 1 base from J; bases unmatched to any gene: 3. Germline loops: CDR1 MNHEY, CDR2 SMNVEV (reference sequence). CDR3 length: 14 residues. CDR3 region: CASTRGGSYNEQFF. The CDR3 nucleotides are TGTGCCAGCACCCGGGGGGGGTCCTACAATGAGCAGTTCTTC.

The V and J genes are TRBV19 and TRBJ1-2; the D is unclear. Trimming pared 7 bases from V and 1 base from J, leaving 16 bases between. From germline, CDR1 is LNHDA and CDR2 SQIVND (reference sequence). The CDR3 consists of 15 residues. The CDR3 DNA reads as TGTGCCAGTACCCTCGTTTCGTCTATTAACTATGGCTACACCTTC. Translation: CASTLVSSINYGYTF.

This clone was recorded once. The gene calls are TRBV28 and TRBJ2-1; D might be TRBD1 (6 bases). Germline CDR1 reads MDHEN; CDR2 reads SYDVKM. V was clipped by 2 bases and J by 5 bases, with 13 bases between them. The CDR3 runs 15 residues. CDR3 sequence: CASSLIAHRDNEQFF. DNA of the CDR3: TGTGCCAGCAGTTTAATAGCGCACAGGGACAATGAGCAGTTCTTC.

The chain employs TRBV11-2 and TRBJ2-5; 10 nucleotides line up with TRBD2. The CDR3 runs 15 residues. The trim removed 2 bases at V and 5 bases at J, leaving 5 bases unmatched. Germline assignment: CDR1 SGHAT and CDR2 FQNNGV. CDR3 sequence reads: CASSLLAGERETQYF. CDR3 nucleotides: TGTGCCAGCAGCTTACTAGCGGGAGAGAGGGAGACCCAGTACTTC.

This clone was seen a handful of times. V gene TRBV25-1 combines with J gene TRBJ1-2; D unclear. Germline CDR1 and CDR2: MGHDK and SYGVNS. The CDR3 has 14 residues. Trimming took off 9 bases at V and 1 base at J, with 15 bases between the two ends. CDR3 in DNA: TGTGCCAGTTCGACGTTGGGCAGTAACTATGGCTACACCTTC. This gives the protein CASSTLGSNYGYTF.

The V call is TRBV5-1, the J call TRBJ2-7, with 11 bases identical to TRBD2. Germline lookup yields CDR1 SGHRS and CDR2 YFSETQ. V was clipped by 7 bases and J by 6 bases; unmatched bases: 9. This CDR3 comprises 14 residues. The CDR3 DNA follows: TGCGCCAGCGCGAGGACTAGCGGGCTCTTCGAGCAGTACTTC. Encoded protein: CASARTSGLFEQYF.

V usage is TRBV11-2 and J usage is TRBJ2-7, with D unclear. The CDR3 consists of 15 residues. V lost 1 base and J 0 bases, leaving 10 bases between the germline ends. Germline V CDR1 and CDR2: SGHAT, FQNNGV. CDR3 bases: TGTGCCAGCAGCTTAGCTTCAGGAGACTCCTACGAGCAGTACTTC. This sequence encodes CASSLASGDSYEQYF. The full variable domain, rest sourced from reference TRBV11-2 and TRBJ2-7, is EAGVAQSPRYKIIEKRQSVAFWCNPISGHATLYWYQQILGQGPKLLIQFQNNGVVDDSQLPKDRFSAERLKGVDSTLKIQPAKLEDSAVYLCASSLASGDSYEQYFGPGTRLTVT.